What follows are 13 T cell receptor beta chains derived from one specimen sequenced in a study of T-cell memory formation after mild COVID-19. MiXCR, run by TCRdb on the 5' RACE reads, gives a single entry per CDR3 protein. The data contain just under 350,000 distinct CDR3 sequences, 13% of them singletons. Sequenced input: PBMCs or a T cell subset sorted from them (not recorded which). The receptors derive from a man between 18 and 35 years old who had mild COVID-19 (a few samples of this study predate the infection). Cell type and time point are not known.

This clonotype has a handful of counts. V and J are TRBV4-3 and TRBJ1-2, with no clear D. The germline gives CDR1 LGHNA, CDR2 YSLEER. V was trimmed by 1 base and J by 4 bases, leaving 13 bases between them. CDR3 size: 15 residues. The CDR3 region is CASSQVIGVIYGYTF. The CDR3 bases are TGCGCCAGCAGCCAAGTAATCGGGGTAATCTATGGCTACACCTTC.

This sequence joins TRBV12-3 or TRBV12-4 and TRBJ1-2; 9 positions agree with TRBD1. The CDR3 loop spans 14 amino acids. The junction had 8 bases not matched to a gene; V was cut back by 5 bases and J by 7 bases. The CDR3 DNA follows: TGTGCCAGCAGTCCAAGGACAGGGGCTTCTGGCTACACCTTC. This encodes CASSPRTGASGYTF.

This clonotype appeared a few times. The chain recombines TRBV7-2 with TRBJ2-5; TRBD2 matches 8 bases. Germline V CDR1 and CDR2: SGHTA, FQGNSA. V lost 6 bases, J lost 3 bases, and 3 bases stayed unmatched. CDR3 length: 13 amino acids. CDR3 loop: CASRTSVEETQYF. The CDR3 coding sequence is TGTGCCAGCAGGACTAGCGTTGAAGAGACCCAGTACTTC.

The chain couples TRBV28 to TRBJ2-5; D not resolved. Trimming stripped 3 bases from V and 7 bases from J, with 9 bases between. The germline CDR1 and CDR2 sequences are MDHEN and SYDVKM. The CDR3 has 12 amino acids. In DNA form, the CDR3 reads TGTGCCAGCAGTTTGTCCTGGTGGACCCAGTACTTC. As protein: CASSLSWWTQYF.

CDR3 sequence: CSARDSQGAQETQYF. CDR3 DNA: TGCAGTGCTAGAGACTCACAGGGGGCACAAGAGACCCAGTACTTC. This chain links TRBV20-1 with TRBJ2-5; 9 nucleotides align to TRBD1. CDR1 is DFQATT and CDR2 is SNEGSKA in the germline V gene (reference sequence). The V gene end was trimmed by 0 bases and the J gene end by 2 bases; junction bases not matched to a gene: 4. The CDR3 runs 15 residues.

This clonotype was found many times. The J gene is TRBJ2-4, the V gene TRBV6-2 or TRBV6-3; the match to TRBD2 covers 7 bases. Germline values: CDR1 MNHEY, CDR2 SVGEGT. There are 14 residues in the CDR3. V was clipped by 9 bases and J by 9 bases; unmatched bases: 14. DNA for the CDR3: TGTGCCAGTGTAGCGGGTCCCTTCCAGGTCATTCAGTACTTC. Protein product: CASVAGPFQVIQYF.

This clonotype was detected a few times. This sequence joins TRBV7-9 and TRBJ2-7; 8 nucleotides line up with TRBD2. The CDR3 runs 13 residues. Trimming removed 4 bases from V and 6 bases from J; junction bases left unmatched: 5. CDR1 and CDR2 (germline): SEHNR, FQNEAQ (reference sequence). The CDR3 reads CASSSAGVREQYF. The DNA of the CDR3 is TGTGCCAGCAGCTCAGCGGGGGTCCGCGAGCAGTACTTC.

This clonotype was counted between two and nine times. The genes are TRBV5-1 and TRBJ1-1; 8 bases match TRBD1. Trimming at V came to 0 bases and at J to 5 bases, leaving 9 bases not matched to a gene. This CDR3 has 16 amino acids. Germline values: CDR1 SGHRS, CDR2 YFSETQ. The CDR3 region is CASSLAIDRGGTEAFF. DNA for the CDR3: TGCGCCAGCAGCTTGGCGATAGACAGGGGTGGGACTGAAGCTTTCTTT.

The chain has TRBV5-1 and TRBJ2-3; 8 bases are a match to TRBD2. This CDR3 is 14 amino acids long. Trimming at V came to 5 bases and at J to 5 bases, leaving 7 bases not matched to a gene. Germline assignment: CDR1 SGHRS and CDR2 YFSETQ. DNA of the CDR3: TGCGCCAGCAGAACGGGGGGGTCTGGAGATACGCAGTATTTT. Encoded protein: CASRTGGSGDTQYF. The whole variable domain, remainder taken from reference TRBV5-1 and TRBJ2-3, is KAGVTQTPRYLIKTRGQQVTLSCSPISGHRSVSWYQQTPGQGLQFLFEYFSETQRNKGNFPGRFSGRQFSNSRSEMNVSTLELGDSALYLCASRTGGSGDTQYFGPGTRLTVL.

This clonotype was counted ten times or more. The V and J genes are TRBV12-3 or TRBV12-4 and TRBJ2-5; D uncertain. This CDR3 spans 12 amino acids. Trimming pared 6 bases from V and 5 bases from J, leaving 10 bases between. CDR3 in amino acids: CASSLSGETQYF. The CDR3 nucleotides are TGTGCCAGCAGCTTATCTGGCGAGACCCAGTACTTC.

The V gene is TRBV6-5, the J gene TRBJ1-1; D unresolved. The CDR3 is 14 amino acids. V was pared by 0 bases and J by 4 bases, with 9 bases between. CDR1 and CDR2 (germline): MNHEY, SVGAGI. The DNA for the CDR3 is TGTGCCAGCAGTTACTCGAGAGGAAGCACTGAAGCTTTCTTT. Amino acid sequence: CASSYSRGSTEAFF.

The DNA for the CDR3 is TGTGCCAGCAGCTTGGAGCGAAAGGAGACCCAGTACTTC. Translating gives CASSLERKETQYF. V gene TRBV5-6 combines with J gene TRBJ2-5; D not resolved. The CDR3 has 13 residues. The V and J ends lost 0 bases and 5 bases respectively, with 8 bases between them. Germline V gives CDR1 SGHDT, CDR2 YYEEEE.

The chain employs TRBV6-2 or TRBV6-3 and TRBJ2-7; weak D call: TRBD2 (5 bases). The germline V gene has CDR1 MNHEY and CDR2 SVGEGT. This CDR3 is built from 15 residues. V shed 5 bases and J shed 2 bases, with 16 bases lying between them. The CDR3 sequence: CASSDPRGGTYEQYV. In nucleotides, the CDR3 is TGTGCCAGCAGTGACCCGCGAGGAGGTACCTACGAGCAGTACGTC.